Listed here is a single TCR beta chain. This record belongs to a study of cytotoxic CD8 clonotypes in ibrutinib-treated CLL. CDR1 SGHRS and CDR2 YFSETQ come from the germline V gene. The V end lost 4 bases, the J end lost 0 bases, and 13 bases lay between the germline ends. The CDR3 has 15 amino acids. Depths of 1 in 200,000 to 1 in 1 million T cells were the sequencing target. Clones were sequenced by immunoSEQ multiplex PCR, and TCRdb holds only the in-frame ones, with some missing. The sample carries about 200,000 clones, about 72% recorded once. The sequence was obtained from a human donor with chronic lymphocytic leukemia. The starting material was PBMCs, obtained after 24 months of ibrutinib treatment. This chain joins TRBV5-1 and TRBJ1-1, with D possibly matching TRBD1 (6 bases). The CDR3 DNA is TGCGCCAGCAGCGATTCCGGGGGCCTGAACACTGAAGCTTTCTTT. It specifies CASSDSGGLNTEAFF.